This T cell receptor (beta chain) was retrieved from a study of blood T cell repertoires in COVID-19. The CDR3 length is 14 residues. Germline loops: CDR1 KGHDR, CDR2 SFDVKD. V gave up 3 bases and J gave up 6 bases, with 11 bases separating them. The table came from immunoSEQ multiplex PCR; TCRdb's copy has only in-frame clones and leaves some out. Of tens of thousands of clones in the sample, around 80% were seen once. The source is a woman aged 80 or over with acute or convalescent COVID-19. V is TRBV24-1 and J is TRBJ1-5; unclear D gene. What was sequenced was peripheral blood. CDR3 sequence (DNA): TGTGCCACCAGTGATACCCGGTCGGGTCAGCCCCAGCATTTT. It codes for CATSDTRSGQPQHF.